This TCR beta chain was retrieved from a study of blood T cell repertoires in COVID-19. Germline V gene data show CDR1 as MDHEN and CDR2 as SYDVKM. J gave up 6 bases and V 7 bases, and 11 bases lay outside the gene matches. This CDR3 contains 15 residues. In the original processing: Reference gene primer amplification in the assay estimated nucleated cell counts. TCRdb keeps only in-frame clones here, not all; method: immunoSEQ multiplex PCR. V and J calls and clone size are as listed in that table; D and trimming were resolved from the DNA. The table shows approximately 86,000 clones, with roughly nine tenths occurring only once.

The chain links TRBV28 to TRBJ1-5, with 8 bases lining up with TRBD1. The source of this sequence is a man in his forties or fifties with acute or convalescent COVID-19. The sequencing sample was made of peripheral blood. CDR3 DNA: TGTGCCAGCAACGCTCAGGGGGCTAAGAGTCAGCCCCAGCATTTT. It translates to CASNAQGAKSQPQHF.